The subject of this entry is one T cell receptor beta chain. Its antigen remains undetermined. Base qualities are not provided; no much larger clone lies one nucleotide away. The sample belongs to a study of T cell responses to AZD1222 COVID-19 vaccine (dated by TCRdb to the early 2020s). General notes on the study: Because spike-specific TCR depth and breadth did not differ between the two schedules, AZD1222 recipients who got a second dose at roughly 4 weeks were pooled with those who got a second dose at roughly 12 weeks. Trial participants were enrolled by age into subgroups of 18-55, 56-69 and 70-plus years, and roughly 160, 29 and 62 TCR-sequenced participants, respectively, were included in these subgroups. A total of 230 to 250 trial participants underwent TCR sequencing, of whom approximately 200 had received two doses of AZD1222 and 26 had received two doses of the MenACWY control vaccine. Findings and caveats that apply to the study as a whole: Spike-specific TCR breadth and depth rose significantly after two AZD1222 doses compared with day 0 and with MenACWY recipients. In the small 56-69-year group, the increase in depth fell short of significance, most likely because of low power. Because no day 14 peak-response samples were available, repertoires were characterized only after the peak T cell response. Conclusions about previously exposed vaccinees are limited, since just five or six AZD1222 recipients were seropositive for SARS-CoV-2 at baseline. Epitopes outside the regions mutated in the B.1.351 and B.1.1.7 variants were reportedly recognized by nearly half of the unique spike-specific TCRs. Vaccine-associated CD4 TCRs spanned the whole spike protein, with dominant responses in regions 160-218 and 743-854. Participants were mostly white British and included more females than males, and it was suggested by the authors that clonal diversity may have been underestimated.

Taken with the paper, the label for time point translates to: baseline before first vaccination. Vaccinee samples came from UK trials COV001 and COV002, including a single-blind randomized controlled phase 2/3 trial of AZD1222 (ChAdOx1 nCoV-19) in healthy adults. For TCRbeta chain sequencing, PBMC samples were collected from trial participants at day 0 and at day 28 after the second dose. The CDR3 regions of human TCRbeta chains were analyzed by immunosequencing. Per the authors' processing: TCRs in the repertoires were compared against a reference library of SARS-CoV-2-specific TCRs that had been generated with the MIRA antigen-specificity platform. Breadth was defined as the fraction of unique TCRs that were SARS-CoV-2-associated, and depth was defined as the fraction of total T cells that were SARS-CoV-2-associated. Using the MIRA data, every spike-specific TCR was mapped to the spike region that the TCR reacted to and assigned to either a CD4 or a CD8 class. Log10-transformed breadth and depth values were compared by one-way ANOVA with Sidak's multiple comparisons tests. TCRdb took this table from immuneACCESS and kept in-frame rearrangements with V and J called. Such tables lack part of the clones; where checked against another copy, unresolved V genes explain under half of the gap, and the rest is unexplained. The V and J calls and clone size come from that table; D and trimming were worked out from the DNA. The sample includes about 130,000 clones, with about 94% observed a single time. The ten largest clonotypes hold roughly 0.91% of the sample.

The V end loses 5 bases and the J end loses 2 bases, and a stretch of 7 bases separates them. From the cysteine up to the phenylalanine, the CDR3 has a length of 13 residues. CDR3 DNA is the only sequence kept; it has 39 bases, read in frame from the first base. The starting material was peripheral blood, obtained on day 0 of AZD1222 vaccination. The V gene is TRBV12-3 or TRBV12-4 and the J gene is TRBJ1-5; the D gene is perhaps TRBD1, on 6 matching bases. The origin of this receptor is an adult in good health. The CDR3 loop reads CASSNRGNQPQHF. The DNA sequence follows: TGTGCCAGCAGTAACAGGGGCAATCAGCCCCAGCATTTT.